The 30 T cell receptor beta chains below come from one sample, sequenced in a study of blood T cell repertoires in COVID-19. The protocol was immunoSEQ multiplex PCR, while the TCRdb copy is restricted to in-frame clones and leaves out a portion. The data show roughly 250,000 clones, approximately 84% seen once. Sequenced input: peripheral blood. All receptors come from a man aged 45 to 65 with acute or convalescent COVID-19.

This chain uses TRBV28 with TRBJ2-5; 8 nucleotides align to TRBD2. CDR3 length equals 18 residues. Germline loops: CDR1 MDHEN, CDR2 SYDVKM. V shed 2 bases, J shed 0 bases, and the junction held 11 bases outside the gene matches. CDR3 sequence: CASSLGLSSGKYQETQYF. CDR3 nucleotides: TGTGCCAGCAGTTTAGGACTGAGTAGCGGGAAGTACCAAGAGACCCAGTACTTC.

This chain uses TRBV6-2 or TRBV6-3 with TRBJ2-1; D not certain. V lost 5 bases and J 4 bases, leaving 3 bases between the germline ends. This CDR3 comprises 11 residues. Germline V gives CDR1 MNHEY, CDR2 SVGEGT. CDR3 nucleotides: TGTGCCAGCAGTCAGTACAATGAGCAGTTCTTC. Protein sequence: CASSQYNEQFF.

The chain joins TRBV10-3 to TRBJ2-7, with a possible D match to TRBD1 (6 bases). The V gene lost 4 bases and the J gene lost 2 bases, with 12 bases spanning the gap. CDR1 ENHRY and CDR2 SYGVKD come from the germline V gene. The CDR3 has 14 amino acids. DNA of the CDR3: TGTGCCATCAGTGGGGGGCCAGGGGCCTACGAGCAGTACTTC. Protein product: CAISGGPGAYEQYF.

This chain links TRBV19 with TRBJ1-5; 12 positions agree with TRBD1. The CDR3 has 18 residues. Germline values: CDR1 LNHDA, CDR2 SQIVND (reference sequence). Trimming at V came to 6 bases and at J to 1 base, leaving 10 bases not matched to a gene. Here the CDR3 reads CASSFRDRGLPSNQPQHF. DNA for the CDR3: TGTGCCAGTAGCTTCCGGGACAGGGGGCTTCCGAGCAATCAGCCCCAGCATTTT.

The CDR3 region is CASSLSAGLSYNEQFF. Here the CDR3 DNA reads TGTGCCAGCAGCCTAAGCGCGGGTTTAAGCTACAATGAGCAGTTCTTC. The J gene is TRBJ2-1, the V gene TRBV3-1 (or the pseudogene TRBV3-2); maybe TRBD2 (5 bases). CDR3 length: 16 amino acids. In germline, CDR1 is LGHDT, CDR2 YNNKEL (reference sequence). V lost 4 bases and J lost 3, with 16 bases in between.

The chain uses TRBV2 and TRBJ1-3, with TRBD1 matching 7 bases. With V trimmed by 10 bases and J by 2 bases, 5 bases remained unmatched. This CDR3 spans 13 amino acids. Germline CDR1 reads SNHLY; CDR2 reads FYNNEI. CDR3 in amino acids: CATKQGTGNTIYF. The CDR3 DNA reads TGTGCCACTAAACAGGGGACTGGAAACACCATATATTTT.

The chain employs TRBV6-1 and TRBJ2-7, with D maybe TRBD1 (6 bases). The CDR3 contains 17 residues. The germline gives CDR1 MNHNS, CDR2 SASEGT. V dropped 2 bases and J dropped 4 bases, with 21 bases sitting between them. As DNA, the CDR3 is TGTGCCAGCAGTGAATACCTTTTGGGGCAGGGGAGTTACGAGCAGTACTTC. Its protein is CASSEYLLGQGSYEQYF.

The chain has TRBV10-3 and TRBJ1-2; 9 bases match TRBD1. Per germline, CDR1 ENHRY and CDR2 SYGVKD. CDR3 size: 15 residues. After removal of 8 bases from V and 4 bases from J, the junction contained 11 bases not matched to a gene. The CDR3 protein is CAIASGQGGGYGYTF. The CDR3 coding sequence is TGTGCCATCGCATCGGGACAGGGAGGAGGCTATGGCTACACCTTC.

As regards this clone: Other DNA sequences within the sample encode an identical CDR3. The chain links TRBV6-1 to TRBJ1-5, with D uncertain. Trimming shortened V by 2 bases and J by 6 bases, and 11 bases separated the two germline ends. This CDR3 spans 14 amino acids. Germline assignment: CDR1 MNHNS and CDR2 SASEGT. CDR3 coding DNA: TGTGCCAGCAGTGAACTCGACCGGGGTCAGCCCCAGCATTTT. Amino acids: CASSELDRGQPQHF.

The V call is TRBV27, the J call TRBJ2-7; 9 bases are shared with TRBD1. The CDR3 consists of 15 residues. The germline V gene has CDR1 MNHEY and CDR2 SMNVEV (reference sequence). V lost 3 bases and J lost 9; bases outside the gene matches: 12. DNA of the CDR3: TGTGCCAGCAGTTTGATCACCGGGACAGGGAGACGGCAGTACTTC. Protein product: CASSLITGTGRRQYF.

This chain links TRBV30 with TRBJ2-2, with TRBD2 matching over 10 bases. Losses at the gene ends were 3 bases for V and 3 bases for J; bases not matched to a gene: 4. The germline CDR1 and CDR2 sequences are GTSNPN and SVGIG (reference sequence). The CDR3 covers 15 residues. Here the CDR3 DNA reads TGTGCCTGGAGGCTAGCGGGGGCCTACACCGGGGAGCTGTTTTTT. It yields the protein CAWRLAGAYTGELFF.

V and J are TRBV27 and TRBJ1-6, with TRBD1 matching 7 bases. Germline-derived CDR1 and CDR2 are MNHEY and SMNVEV (reference sequence). The CDR3 is 15 amino acids. With V trimmed by 5 bases and J by 9 bases, 10 bases remained unmatched. CDR3 loop: CASSPSTKGASPLHF. DNA for the CDR3: TGTGCCAGCAGTCCCAGTACCAAGGGGGCTTCACCCCTCCACTTT.

A remark on this clone: One junction end does not reproduce the germline sequence, and a read error may be involved. The chain recombines TRBV28 with TRBJ1-5, with D perhaps TRBD1 (6 bases). From germline, CDR1 is MDHEN and CDR2 SYDVKM. The length of the CDR3 is 17 residues. CDR3 region: CASSLPRGGVTNRPQHF. As DNA, the CDR3 is TGTGCCAGCAGTTTACCCCGAGGGGGAGTGACCAATCGGCCCCAGCATTTT.

The rearrangement joins TRBV5-6 to TRBJ1-4; a weak D match, TRBD1 (6 bases). The germline V and J ends were trimmed by 0 bases and 6 bases, with 12 bases remaining between them. This CDR3 is 15 amino acids long. In germline, CDR1 is SGHDT, CDR2 YYEEEE. Written as DNA, the CDR3 is TGTGCCAGCAGCTTGGAAAGGGGGTTCGATGAAAAACTGTTTTTT. It is translated as CASSLERGFDEKLFF.

The V gene is TRBV9, the J gene TRBJ1-5, with D hard to call. The CDR3 runs to 13 residues. The V gene lost 1 base and the J gene lost 7 bases, with 9 bases spanning the gap. Germline CDR1 SGDLS, CDR2 YYNGEE. The CDR3 DNA reads TGTGCCAGCAGCGTAACCAGTCAACAGCCCCAGCATTTT. Translation: CASSVTSQQPQHF.

The chain joins TRBV20-1 to TRBJ2-5, with 10 bases aligning to TRBD1. Germline-derived CDR1 and CDR2 are DFQATT and SNEGSKA (reference sequence). This CDR3 has 16 residues. Trimming removed 4 bases from V and 2 bases from J; junction bases left unmatched: 10. The CDR3 reads CSAIDRGRSLQETQYF. The CDR3 DNA reads TGCAGTGCTATTGACAGGGGGCGATCCCTACAAGAGACCCAGTACTTC.

The chain employs TRBV4-1 and TRBJ2-1, with 11 bases that match TRBD2. The CDR3 contains 15 residues. Looked up from germline, CDR1 is MGHRA and CDR2 is YSYEKL. V was pared by 6 bases and J by 1 base, with 2 bases of the junction left unmatched. This CDR3 is CASSPSGRSYNEQFF. As DNA, the CDR3 is TGCGCCAGCAGTCCTAGCGGGAGGTCCTACAATGAGCAGTTCTTC.

J is TRBJ2-7 and V is TRBV3-1 (or the pseudogene TRBV3-2), with 8 bases fitting TRBD1. Germline trimming cut 4 bases from V and 0 bases from J; bases unmatched to any gene: 14. Germline CDR1 reads LGHDT; CDR2 reads YNNKEL (reference sequence). This CDR3 comprises 18 residues. CDR3 bases: TGTGCCAGCAGCCTATCCCGGGACAGGTTCCGGAGCTCCTACGAGCAGTACTTC. Its translation: CASSLSRDRFRSSYEQYF.

This clone was detected once. The gene calls are TRBV6-5 and TRBJ1-6, with D tentatively TRBD1 (5 bases). Looked up from germline, CDR1 is MNHEY and CDR2 is SVGAGI. The germline V and J ends were trimmed by 6 bases and 7 bases, with 13 bases remaining between them. The length of the CDR3 is 14 residues. CDR3 region: CASRADTINSPLHF. The CDR3 DNA sequence: TGTGCCAGCAGGGCGGACACGATCAATTCACCCCTCCACTTT.

This chain uses TRBV24-1 with TRBJ2-1; weak D call: TRBD2 (5 bases). The germline V gene has CDR1 KGHDR and CDR2 SFDVKD. This CDR3 has 13 amino acids. Trimming pared 4 bases from V and 9 bases from J, leaving 12 bases between. CDR3 nucleotide sequence: TGTGCCACCAGTGAAACCGACTATGGTGAGCAGTTCTTC. The encoded protein is CATSETDYGEQFF.

This clone was observed a single time. The chain uses TRBV19 and TRBJ1-5, with D unresolved. V was pared by 8 bases and J by 0 bases, with 17 bases between. The CDR3 covers 16 residues. The germline gives CDR1 LNHDA, CDR2 SQIVND (reference sequence). The CDR3 is CASLPAHADSNQPQHF. CDR3 in DNA: TGTGCCAGTCTCCCGGCCCACGCGGATAGCAATCAGCCCCAGCATTTT.

V gene TRBV10-3 combines with J gene TRBJ2-7; D might be TRBD2 (7 bases). This CDR3 is 14 amino acids long. V was cut by 6 bases and J by 5 bases, with 17 bases left in between. Germline V lookup: CDR1 ENHRY, CDR2 SYGVKD. CDR3 in DNA: TGTGCCATCAGCCCCCGGGGGGCCTTGAACGAGCAGTACTTC. It encodes CAISPRGALNEQYF.

The rearrangement joins TRBV10-3 to TRBJ2-7, with D possibly TRBD2 on 7 matching bases. V was shortened by 4 bases and J by 0 bases, with 13 bases between the two germline ends. The CDR3 runs to 15 residues. Per germline, CDR1 ENHRY and CDR2 SYGVKD. The CDR3 DNA reads as TGTGCCATCAGTGCCGGGGGGCCCAGCTCCTACGAGCAGTACTTC. Encoded protein: CAISAGGPSSYEQYF.

V and J are TRBV5-5 and TRBJ1-2; possible D gene TRBD1, 5 bases. CDR1 and CDR2 from the germline V gene are SGHKS and YYEKEE (reference sequence). V was clipped by 1 base and J by 8 bases, with 21 bases between them. CDR3 length equals 16 residues. The CDR3 here is CASSLNWSGQGRGYTF. The CDR3 DNA reads as TGTGCCAGCAGCTTGAATTGGTCAGGCCAGGGCCGCGGCTACACCTTC.

V usage is TRBV7-9 and J usage is TRBJ2-3, with a possible D match to TRBD1 (5 bases). CDR3 size: 14 residues. V lost 5 bases and J 2 bases, leaving 11 bases between the germline ends. The germline V gene encodes CDR1 SEHNR and CDR2 FQNEAQ (reference sequence). The CDR3 DNA is TGTGCCAGCAGCCCCTGGACAAACACAGATACGCAGTATTTT. This encodes CASSPWTNTDTQYF.

The rearrangement links TRBV2 to TRBJ2-1; TRBD1 matches at 8 bases. CDR1 is SNHLY and CDR2 is FYNNEI in the germline V gene. This CDR3 is 15 amino acids long. Unmatched junction bases numbered 8, after V lost 5 bases and J lost 5 bases. Here the CDR3 reads CASSRDRGQNNEQFF. CDR3 coding DNA: TGTGCCAGCAGTCGCGACAGGGGTCAAAACAATGAGCAGTTCTTC.

The chain has TRBV11-2 and TRBJ2-1; TRBD2 aligns across 7 bases. Germline CDR1 and CDR2: SGHAT and FQNNGV. CDR3 size: 14 residues. Trimming cost V 3 bases and J 9 bases; bases outside gene matches: 8. CDR3 DNA: TGTGCCAGCAGCTTTGGGTCGGGGGGTAGTGAGCAGTTCTTC. It is translated as CASSFGSGGSEQFF.

The rearrangement joins TRBV7-9 to TRBJ1-2; D is perhaps TRBD1 (6 bases). The CDR3 sequence is 13 residues long. The V and J ends lost 5 bases and 4 bases respectively, with 11 bases between them. Germline CDR1 SEHNR, CDR2 FQNEAQ (reference sequence). CDR3 nucleotides: TGTGCCAGCAGCCCCGGGGGGGCCTATGGCTACACCTTC. Translated, it gives CASSPGGAYGYTF.

The gene calls are TRBV10-3 and TRBJ1-2; 11 bases map to TRBD1. This CDR3 comprises 17 residues. CDR1 ENHRY and CDR2 SYGVKD come from the germline V gene. V trimming: 6 bases; J trimming: 2 bases; junction bases outside the gene matches: 11. In nucleotides, the CDR3 is TGTGCCATCAGAAACGGGACAGGGGGGCCGTACAACTATGGCTACACCTTC. Protein product: CAIRNGTGGPYNYGYTF.

The rearrangement uses TRBV29-1 and TRBJ2-1; D possibly corresponds to TRBD2 (5 bases). The CDR3 consists of 16 residues. V was cut by 4 bases and J by 9 bases, with 25 bases left in between. Germline CDR1 reads SQVTM; CDR2 reads ANQGSEA. The CDR3 here is CSVGELDVGRAGEQFF. CDR3 bases: TGCAGCGTTGGGGAACTAGACGTGGGAAGGGCTGGTGAGCAGTTCTTC.